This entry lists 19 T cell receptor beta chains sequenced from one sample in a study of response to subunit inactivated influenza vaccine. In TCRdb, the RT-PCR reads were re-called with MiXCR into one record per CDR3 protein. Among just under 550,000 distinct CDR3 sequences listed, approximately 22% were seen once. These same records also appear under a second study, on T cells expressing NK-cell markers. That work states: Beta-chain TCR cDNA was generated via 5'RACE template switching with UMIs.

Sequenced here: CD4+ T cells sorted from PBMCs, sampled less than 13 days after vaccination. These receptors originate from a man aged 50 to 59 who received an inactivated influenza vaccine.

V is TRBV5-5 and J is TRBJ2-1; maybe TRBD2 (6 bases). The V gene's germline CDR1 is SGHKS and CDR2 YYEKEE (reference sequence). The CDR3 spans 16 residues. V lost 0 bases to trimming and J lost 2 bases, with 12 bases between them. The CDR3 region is CASSLVWGGTYNEQFF. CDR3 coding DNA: TGTGCCAGCAGCTTGGTTTGGGGCGGGACCTACAATGAGCAGTTCTTC.

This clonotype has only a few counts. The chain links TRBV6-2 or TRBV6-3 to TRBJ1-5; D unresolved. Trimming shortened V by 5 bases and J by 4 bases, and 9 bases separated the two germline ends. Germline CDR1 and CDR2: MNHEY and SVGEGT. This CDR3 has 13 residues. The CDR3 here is CASSDAFNQPQHF. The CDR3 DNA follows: TGTGCCAGCAGTGACGCTTTTAATCAGCCCCAGCATTTT.

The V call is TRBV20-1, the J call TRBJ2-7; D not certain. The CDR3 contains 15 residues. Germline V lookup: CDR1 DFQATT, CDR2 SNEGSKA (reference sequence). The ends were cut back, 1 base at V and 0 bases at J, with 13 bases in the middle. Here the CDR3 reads CSARAFRARSYEQYF. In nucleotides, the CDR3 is TGCAGTGCTAGAGCCTTTCGGGCTCGCTCCTACGAGCAGTACTTC.

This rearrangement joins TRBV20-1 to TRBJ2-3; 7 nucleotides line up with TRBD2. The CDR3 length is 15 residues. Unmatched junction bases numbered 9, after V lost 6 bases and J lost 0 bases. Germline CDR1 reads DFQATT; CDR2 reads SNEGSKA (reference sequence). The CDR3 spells CSAPRASGSTDTQYF. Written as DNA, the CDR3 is TGCAGTGCCCCCAGGGCTAGCGGTAGCACAGATACGCAGTATTTT.

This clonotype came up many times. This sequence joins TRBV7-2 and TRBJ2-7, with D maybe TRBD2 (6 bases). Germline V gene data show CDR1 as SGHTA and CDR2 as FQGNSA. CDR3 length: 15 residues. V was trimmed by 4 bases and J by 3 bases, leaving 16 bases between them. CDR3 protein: CASSSAGLRSYEQYF. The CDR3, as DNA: TGTGCCAGCAGCTCCGCGGGACTCCGGAGCTACGAGCAGTACTTC.

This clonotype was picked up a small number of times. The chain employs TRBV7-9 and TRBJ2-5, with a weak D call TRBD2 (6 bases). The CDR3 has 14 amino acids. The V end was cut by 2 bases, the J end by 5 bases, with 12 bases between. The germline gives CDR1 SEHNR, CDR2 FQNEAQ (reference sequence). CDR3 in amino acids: CASSLFRLAETQYF. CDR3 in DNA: TGTGCCAGCAGCTTATTTCGGCTAGCGGAGACCCAGTACTTC.

The CDR3 reads CASSAQQGYNEQFF. CDR3 bases: TGTGCCAGCAGCGCCCAACAGGGGTACAATGAGCAGTTCTTC. The chain is built from TRBV6-1 and TRBJ2-1, with 7 bases that match TRBD1. CDR1 and CDR2 from the germline V gene are MNHNS and SASEGT. V lost 6 bases and J lost 4; bases outside the gene matches: 6. This CDR3 contains 14 residues.

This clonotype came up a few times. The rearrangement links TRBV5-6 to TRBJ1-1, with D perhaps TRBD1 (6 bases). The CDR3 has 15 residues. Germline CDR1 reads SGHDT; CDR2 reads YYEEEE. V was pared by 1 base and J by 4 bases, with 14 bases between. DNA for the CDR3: TGTGCCAGCAGCTTGTGGGGGGCCTTTAGCACTGAAGCTTTCTTT. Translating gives CASSLWGAFSTEAFF.

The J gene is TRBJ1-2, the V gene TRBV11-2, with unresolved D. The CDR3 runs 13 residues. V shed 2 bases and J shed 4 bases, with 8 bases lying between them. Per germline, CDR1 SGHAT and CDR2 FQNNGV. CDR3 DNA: TGTGCCAGCAGCTTAAATGGTGGCTATGGCTACACCTTC. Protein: CASSLNGGYGYTF.

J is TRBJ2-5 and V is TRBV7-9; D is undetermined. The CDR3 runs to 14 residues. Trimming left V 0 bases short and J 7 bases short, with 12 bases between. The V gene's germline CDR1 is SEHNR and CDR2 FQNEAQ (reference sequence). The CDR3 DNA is TGTGCCAGCAGCTTAGCAGGGCTCGAAGGGACCCAGTACTTC. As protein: CASSLAGLEGTQYF.

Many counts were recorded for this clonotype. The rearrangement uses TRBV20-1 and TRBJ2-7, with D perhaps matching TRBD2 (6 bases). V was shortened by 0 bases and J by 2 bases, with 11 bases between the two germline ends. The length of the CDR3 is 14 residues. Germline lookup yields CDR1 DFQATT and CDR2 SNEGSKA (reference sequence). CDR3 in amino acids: CSAREVPGAYEQYF. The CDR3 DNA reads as TGCAGTGCTAGAGAGGTGCCGGGGGCCTACGAGCAGTACTTC.

The CDR3 spells CATSRDVAGAGELFF. CDR3 coding DNA: TGTGCCACCAGCAGAGATGTTGCGGGAGCCGGGGAGCTGTTTTTT. The chain joins TRBV15 to TRBJ2-2; 7 positions agree with TRBD2. Trimming at V came to 0 bases and at J to 6 bases, leaving 4 bases not matched to a gene. Germline CDR1 reads LNHNV; CDR2 reads YYDKDF (reference sequence). This CDR3 is built from 15 residues.

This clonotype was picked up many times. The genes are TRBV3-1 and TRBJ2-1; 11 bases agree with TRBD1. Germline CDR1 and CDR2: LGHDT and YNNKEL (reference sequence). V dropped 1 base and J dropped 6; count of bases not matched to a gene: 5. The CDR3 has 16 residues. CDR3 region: CASSQVGTGGGNEQFF. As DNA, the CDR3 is TGTGCCAGCAGCCAAGTCGGGACAGGGGGTGGCAATGAGCAGTTCTTC.

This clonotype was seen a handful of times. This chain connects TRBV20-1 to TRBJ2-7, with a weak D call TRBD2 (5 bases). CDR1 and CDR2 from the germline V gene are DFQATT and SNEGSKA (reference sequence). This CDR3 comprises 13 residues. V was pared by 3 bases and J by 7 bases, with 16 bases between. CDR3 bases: TGCAGTGCTAGTGATAGCGTGGGAGTGGAGCAGTACTTC. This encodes CSASDSVGVEQYF.

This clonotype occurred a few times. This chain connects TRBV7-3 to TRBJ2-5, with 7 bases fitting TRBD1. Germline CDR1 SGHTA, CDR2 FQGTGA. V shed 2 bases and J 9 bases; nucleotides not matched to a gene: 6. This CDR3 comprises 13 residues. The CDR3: CASSLGTGDAQYF. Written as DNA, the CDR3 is TGTGCCAGCAGCTTAGGAACAGGGGACGCCCAGTACTTC.

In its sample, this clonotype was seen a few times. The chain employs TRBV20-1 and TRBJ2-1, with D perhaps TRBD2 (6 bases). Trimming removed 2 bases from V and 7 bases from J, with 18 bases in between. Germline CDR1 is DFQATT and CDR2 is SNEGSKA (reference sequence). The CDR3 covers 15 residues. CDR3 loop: CSARPLRGSGNEQFF. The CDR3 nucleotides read TGCAGTGCTAGACCCCTTCGGGGGTCAGGGAATGAGCAGTTCTTC.

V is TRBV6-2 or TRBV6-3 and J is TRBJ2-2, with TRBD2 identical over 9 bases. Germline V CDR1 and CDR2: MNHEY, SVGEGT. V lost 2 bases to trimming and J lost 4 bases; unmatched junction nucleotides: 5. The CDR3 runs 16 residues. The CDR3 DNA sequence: TGTGCCAGCAGTTACCGGCGGGGGGGCCTCACCGGGGAGCTGTTTTTT. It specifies CASSYRRGGLTGELFF.

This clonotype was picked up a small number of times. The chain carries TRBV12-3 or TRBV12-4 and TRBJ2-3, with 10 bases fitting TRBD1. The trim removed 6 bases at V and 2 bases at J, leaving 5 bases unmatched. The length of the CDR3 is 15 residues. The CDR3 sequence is CASSAGQGYTDTQYF. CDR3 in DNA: TGTGCCAGCAGCGCGGGACAGGGGTACACAGATACGCAGTATTTT.

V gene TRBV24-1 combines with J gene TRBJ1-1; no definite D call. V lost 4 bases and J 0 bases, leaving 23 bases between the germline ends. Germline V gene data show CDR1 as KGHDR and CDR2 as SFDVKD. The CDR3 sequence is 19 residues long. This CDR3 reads CATSEAGDLGGPMNTEAFF. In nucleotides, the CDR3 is TGTGCCACCAGTGAGGCGGGCGACTTAGGAGGCCCGATGAACACTGAAGCTTTCTTT.